This TCR beta chain was profiled in a study of T cell responses to AZD1222 COVID-19 vaccine. Background on the study: Pooled together were second doses at about 4 or about 12 weeks. The study, taken as a whole, reports: Clonal diversity was possibly underestimated, and the donors were mostly white British, with more females. Among spike-specific TCRs, nearly half reportedly target unmutated variant regions. Spike-specific TCR depth and breadth grew after two AZD1222 doses.

Sequencing used immunoSEQ multiplex PCR; TCRdb keeps in-frame clones, though not all of them. The repertoire includes about 150,000 clones, less than 90% of them detected once, and around 3% sits in the top ten. Turning to this clone: Antigen unknown.

The ends lost 3 bases at V and 6 bases at J; junction bases unmatched: 7. CDR3 length equals 14 residues. Germline V CDR1 and CDR2: MGHRA, YSYEKL. J is TRBJ1-2 and V is TRBV4-1, with 7 bases lining up with TRBD1. Sequenced here: peripheral blood, sampled on day 0 of AZD1222 vaccination. The sequence was obtained from an adult in good health. The CDR3 sequence: CASSHTGTADGYTF. The CDR3, as DNA: TGCGCCAGCAGCCATACCGGGACAGCCGATGGCTACACCTTC.